Listed here are 13 T cell receptor beta chains from one sample, sequenced in a study of beta chain features in type 1 diabetes. Findings of the study overall: There was a moderate but significant shortening of TCRB CDR3s in all four CD4+ subsets of Type 1 diabetes patients.

No antigens are known for them. The study reverse transcribed the entire isolated RNA, so it sequenced expressed TCRB transcripts. Method: immunoSEQ multiplex PCR; TCRdb's copy keeps in-frame clones and lacks some. This sample has roughly 160,000 clones, with 8% to 8.5% found just once. The sample consisted of central memory CD4+ T cells from blood. These receptors all come from a woman aged 18-29 years with type 1 diabetes.

The sample holds a few counts of this clone. V gene TRBV5-1 combines with J gene TRBJ2-7; a possible D gene is TRBD2 (5 bases). This CDR3 comprises 14 residues. Germline V gene lookup returns CDR1 SGHRS and CDR2 YFSETQ. V dropped 4 bases and J dropped 5 bases, with 16 bases sitting between them. CDR3 in DNA: TGCGCCAGCAGCCAAGTCACGGGATCGGACGAGCAGTACTTC. Translated: CASSQVTGSDEQYF.

The table lists this clone with a few counts. The V and J genes are TRBV19 and TRBJ2-4; TRBD2 matches 13 bases. CDR1 is LNHDA, CDR2 SQIVND, per germline (reference sequence). The CDR3 sequence is 15 residues long. V shed 5 bases, J shed 6 bases, and the junction held 4 bases outside the gene matches. The CDR3 reads CASSRTSGSANIQYF. Written as DNA, the CDR3 is TGTGCCAGTAGTCGGACTAGCGGGAGCGCAAACATTCAGTACTTC.

This clone was counted a few times. The germline gene is not matched at one end of the junction; a read error may be the cause. V is TRBV11-2 and J is TRBJ1-1; D remains ambiguous. The V gene's germline CDR1 is SGHAT and CDR2 FQNNGV. CDR3 length equals 14 residues. The CDR3 sequence: CASSPNPGSSEAFF. The CDR3 DNA follows: TGCGCCAGCAGCCCCAACCCGGGGAGTTCTGAAGCTTTCTTT.

This clone occurred many times. The chain carries TRBV30 and TRBJ2-1, with 8 bases aligning to TRBD1. Germline CDR1 and CDR2: GTSNPN and SVGIG (reference sequence). The CDR3 has 10 residues. V gave up 3 bases and J gave up 16 bases; unmatched junction bases: 5. DNA of the CDR3: TGTGCCTGGAGAGAGGACAGGGACTTCTTC. Protein product: CAWREDRDFF. Supplemented by reference TRBV30 and TRBJ2-1, the full variable domain reads SQTIHQWPATLVQPVGSPLSLECTVEGTSNPNLYWYRQAAGRGLQLLFYSVGIGQISSEVPQNLSASRPQDRQFILSSKKLLLSDSGFYLCAWREDRDFFGPGTRLTVL.

V is TRBV14 and J is TRBJ2-1; 8 nucleotides agree with TRBD2. This CDR3 has 16 amino acids. V lost 1 base to trimming and J lost 9 bases; unmatched junction nucleotides: 11. Germline lookup yields CDR1 SGHDN and CDR2 FVKESK. The DNA for the CDR3 is TGTGCCAGCAGCCAAGTACGGACTAGCAGGATCCCTGAGCAGTTCTTC. It is translated as CASSQVRTSRIPEQFF.

This chain connects TRBV11-2 to TRBJ2-1; TRBD1 is a possible D gene (7 bases). Trimming shortened V by 3 bases and J by 8 bases, and 23 bases separated the two germline ends. The CDR3 sequence is 17 residues long. Germline V gene lookup returns CDR1 SGHAT and CDR2 FQNNGV. CDR3 in DNA: TGTGCCAGCAGCTTTACGGTTCCCAGGAGGGGGCCCGATGAGCAGTTCTTC. Protein sequence: CASSFTVPRRGPDEQFF.

This clone turned up a few times. The rearrangement links TRBV5-1 to TRBJ2-2; no clear D gene. Per germline, CDR1 SGHRS and CDR2 YFSETQ. The CDR3 is 14 amino acids. Trimming removed 5 bases from V and 2 bases from J, with 10 bases in between. The chain's CDR3 is CASREQLNTGELFF. The CDR3 coding sequence is TGCGCCAGCAGGGAACAGCTTAACACCGGGGAGCTGTTTTTT.

The chain couples TRBV19 to TRBJ2-3, with D maybe TRBD1 (5 bases). Germline loops: CDR1 LNHDA, CDR2 SQIVND (reference sequence). This CDR3 has 16 amino acids. The V end lost 5 bases, the J end lost 2 bases, and 17 bases lay between the germline ends. For the CDR3, the DNA is TGTGCCAGTAGTGAGCGACAGAGATACCACACAGATACGCAGTATTTT. Translation: CASSERQRYHTDTQYF.

This clone was seen a few times. This chain joins TRBV4-3 and TRBJ2-2, with D perhaps matching TRBD1 (6 bases). The CDR3 sequence is 15 residues long. Germline CDR1 is LGHNA and CDR2 is YSLEER. V was pared by 4 bases and J by 1 base, with 10 bases between. The chain's CDR3 is CASSPDSLNTGELFF. CDR3 sequence (DNA): TGCGCCAGCAGCCCGGACAGTCTGAACACCGGGGAGCTGTTTTTT.

Only a few counts were recorded for this clone. This chain connects TRBV13 to TRBJ2-1; 7 nucleotides align to TRBD1. Germline assignment: CDR1 PRHDT and CDR2 FYEKMQ (reference sequence). The CDR3 sequence is 16 residues long. After removal of 2 bases from V and 7 bases from J, the junction contained 11 bases not matched to a gene. CDR3 amino acids: CASSLSPVQTGNEQFF. In nucleotides, the CDR3 is TGTGCCAGCAGCTTATCCCCAGTTCAGACAGGGAATGAGCAGTTCTTC.

The V call is TRBV7-2, the J call TRBJ2-2; D is uncertain. The V gene's germline CDR1 is SGHTA and CDR2 FQGNSA. V lost 5 bases to trimming and J lost 7 bases, with 11 bases between them. The CDR3 runs 13 residues. In nucleotides, the CDR3 is TGTGCCAGCAGCACCCTCTATGACGGGGAGCTGTTTTTT. It specifies CASSTLYDGELFF.

The chain recombines TRBV5-6 with TRBJ2-7; D may be TRBD1 (5 bases). Per germline, CDR1 SGHDT and CDR2 YYEEEE. The CDR3 contains 12 residues. With 2 bases removed from V and 4 bases from J, the gap between germline ends came to 7 bases. In nucleotides, the CDR3 is TGTGCCAGCAGCTTTGCAGGGTACGAGCAGTACTTC. It codes for CASSFAGYEQYF.

This clone was seen a few times. This specimen includes other DNA sequences encoding the same CDR3. The gene calls are TRBV9 and TRBJ1-1; 7 bases fit TRBD1. J lost 0 bases, V lost 3 bases, and 2 bases had no gene match. This CDR3 is built from 14 residues. Looked up from germline, CDR1 is SGDLS and CDR2 is YYNGEE. DNA of the CDR3: TGTGCCAGCAGCGGGGGACAGATGAACACTGAAGCTTTCTTT. Translation: CASSGGQMNTEAFF.